This TCR beta chain appears in the sequencing data of a study of graft-versus-host responses after intestinal transplantation. Study-level information: Every transplant recipient was induced with anti-thymocyte globulin, then maintained on tacrolimus and steroids for around 3 years. Overall study findings and caveats: Recipient marrow contained GvH clones, some of which appeared first in ileum or blood. Early declines in HvG clones that occurred post-transplant were associated with peak circulating GvH clone levels. Within the allografts of patients who had graft-donor T cell macrochimerism, graft-versus-host to host-versus-graft clonal ratios were high.

Assay used: immunoSEQ multiplex PCR; TCRdb lists only in-frame clones, some missing. Among some 48,000 clones listed, less than 85% were seen once. This clone was counted a few times. Its specificity is not known. Germline V CDR1 and CDR2: MNHEY, SVGAGI. The CDR3 is 15 amino acids. V gave up 2 bases and J gave up 6 bases, with 16 bases separating them. The clonotype was recovered from a human donor who was the organ donor for an intestinal transplant. The chain carries TRBV6-5 and TRBJ1-1; D remains ambiguous. The sequences come from unstimulated CD4+ T cells sorted from spleen or lymph node cells, collected before transplant. CDR3 coding DNA: TGTGCCAGCAGTTACGTGCCGGGCCGTCCAGCTGAAGCTTTCTTT. Amino acid sequence: CASSYVPGRPAEAFF.